The subject of this entry is one TCR beta chain. The clone's antigen remains unknown. Per-base qualities were not stored, and no clone one base away is much larger. The data were taken from a study of blood T cell repertoires in COVID-19 (dated by TCRdb to about 2020). Some background on the complete study: Samples from collaborators originated in the United States, Italy and Spain and spanned both the acute and convalescent phases of COVID-19. The prospective study material was composed of cDNA or gDNA derived from T cells, B-cell-depleted T cells, or PBMCs. Deeply sampled blood TCRbeta repertoires from subjects exposed to, actively infected with, or recovered from COVID-19 were included in the dataset. The repertoires were made available in a free public database intended to serve as a resource for research on the immune response to SARS-CoV-2. The samples were drawn from the first 160 participants of the ongoing ImmuneRACE study and from some 1,300 subjects provided by 6 global collaborators. Nearly every sample came with metadata listing a de-identified subject ID, COVID-19 status, age in years and sex. Where available, HLA class I and class II types were obtained from metadata supplied by the sample provider rather than from assay-based typing. Study-wide conclusions, independent of this receptor: Clinical and demographic metadata were provided uncurated, with the amount varying by source and participant.

Samples from volunteer blood donors who had recovered from COVID-19 were contributed by a second Seattle source. The collaborating institutions used their own protocols to collect whole blood in K2EDTA tubes. For TCRbeta analysis, collaborators shipped samples in one of three forms: frozen whole blood, isolated PBMCs, or DNA extracted from either of those sample types. TCRbeta CDR3 regions were amplified from genomic DNA using the immunoSEQ Assay, a bias-controlled multiplex PCR. As for the original processing: The number of nucleated cells in each sample was estimated from the amplification of reference gene primers within the assay. To quantify the absolute abundance of each unique TCRbeta CDR3 rearrangement, sequence reads were collapsed and filtered. For each sample, productive Simpson clonality was calculated as the square root of Simpson's diversity index over productive rearrangements. TCRdb limited this immuneACCESS table to in-frame rearrangements with V and J called. A share of clones is missing; checked studies link under half to unresolved V genes, and the rest is unexplained. V, J and clone size are taken as reported in that table, and D and trimming were inferred from the DNA itself. In all, the sample holds hundreds of thousands of clones, and more than 70% of those were seen once. Clones ranked in the top ten supply 2% to 2.5% of the sample.

The clonotype was recovered from a woman aged 40-49 years who had recovered from COVID-19. Specimen: peripheral blood.

The sequence in DNA is TGTGCCAGCACCGAAGGCCCGCTAGCGGTTTACAATGAGCAGTTCTTC. The encoded protein is CASTEGPLAVYNEQFF. The V and J segments used are TRBV6-6 and TRBJ2-1; 7 bases in the middle match TRBD2. From the germline V gene (reference sequence), CDR1 is MNHNY and CDR2 is SVGAGI. V is trimmed back by 7 bases and J by 4 bases, and the junction contains 13 bases that no gene match accounts for. Inclusive of the bounding cysteine and phenylalanine, the CDR3 is 16 residues long. Only the CDR3 DNA stays, 48 bases, in frame from base 1.